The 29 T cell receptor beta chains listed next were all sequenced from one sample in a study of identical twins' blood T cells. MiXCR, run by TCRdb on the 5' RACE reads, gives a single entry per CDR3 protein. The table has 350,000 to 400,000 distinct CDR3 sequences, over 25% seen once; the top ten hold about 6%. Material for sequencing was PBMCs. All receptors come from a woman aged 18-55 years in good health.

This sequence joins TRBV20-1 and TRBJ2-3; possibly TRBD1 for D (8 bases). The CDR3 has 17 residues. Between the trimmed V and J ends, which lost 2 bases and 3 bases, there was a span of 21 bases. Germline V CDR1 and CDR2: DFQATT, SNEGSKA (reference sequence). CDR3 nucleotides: TGCAGTGCTAGACTTGGACAGGGCGGGAGTGGTACAGATACGCAGTATTTT. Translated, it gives CSARLGQGGSGTDTQYF.

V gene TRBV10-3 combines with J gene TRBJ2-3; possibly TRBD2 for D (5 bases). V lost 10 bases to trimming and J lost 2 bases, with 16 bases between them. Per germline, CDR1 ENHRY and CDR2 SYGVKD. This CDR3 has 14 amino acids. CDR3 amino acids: CATGVIVATDTQYF. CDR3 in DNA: TGTGCCACCGGGGTTATCGTGGCCACAGATACGCAGTATTTT.

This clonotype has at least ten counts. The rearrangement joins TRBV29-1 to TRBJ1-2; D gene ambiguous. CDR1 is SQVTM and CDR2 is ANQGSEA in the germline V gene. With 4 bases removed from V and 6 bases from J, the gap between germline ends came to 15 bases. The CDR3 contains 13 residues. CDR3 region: CSVGAQVEDGYTF. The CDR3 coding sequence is TGCAGCGTTGGGGCCCAGGTTGAGGATGGCTACACCTTC.

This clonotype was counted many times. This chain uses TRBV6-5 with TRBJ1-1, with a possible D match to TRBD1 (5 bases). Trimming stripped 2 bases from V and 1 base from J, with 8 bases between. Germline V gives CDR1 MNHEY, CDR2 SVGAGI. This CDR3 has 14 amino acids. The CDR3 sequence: CASSYVGTNTEAFF. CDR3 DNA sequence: TGTGCCAGCAGTTACGTGGGGACGAACACTGAAGCTTTCTTT.

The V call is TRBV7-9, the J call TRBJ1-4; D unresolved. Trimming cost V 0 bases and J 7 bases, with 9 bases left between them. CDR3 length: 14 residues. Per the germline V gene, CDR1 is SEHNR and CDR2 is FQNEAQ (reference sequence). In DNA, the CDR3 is TGTGCCAGCAGCTTAGCGGTTCAGTCTGAAAAACTGTTTTTT. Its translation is CASSLAVQSEKLFF.

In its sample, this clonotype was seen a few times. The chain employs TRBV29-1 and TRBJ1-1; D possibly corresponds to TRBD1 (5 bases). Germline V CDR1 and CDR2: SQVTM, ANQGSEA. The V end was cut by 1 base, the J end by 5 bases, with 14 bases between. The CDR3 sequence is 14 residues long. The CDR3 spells CSVEVRGTGTEAFF. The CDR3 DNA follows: TGCAGCGTTGAAGTTAGGGGCACTGGGACTGAAGCTTTCTTT.

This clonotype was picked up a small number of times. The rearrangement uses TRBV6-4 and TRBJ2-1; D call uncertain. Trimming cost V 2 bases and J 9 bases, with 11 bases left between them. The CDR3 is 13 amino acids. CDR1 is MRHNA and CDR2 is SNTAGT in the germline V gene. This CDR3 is CASSDPDQSEQFF. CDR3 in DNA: TGTGCCAGCAGTGACCCAGACCAAAGTGAGCAGTTCTTC.

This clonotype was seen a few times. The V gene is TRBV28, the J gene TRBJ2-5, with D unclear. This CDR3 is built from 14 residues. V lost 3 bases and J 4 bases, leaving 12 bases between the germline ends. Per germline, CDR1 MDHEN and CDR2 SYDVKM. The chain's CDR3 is CASSFVGRAETQYF. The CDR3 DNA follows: TGTGCCAGCAGTTTTGTGGGTAGGGCAGAGACCCAGTACTTC.

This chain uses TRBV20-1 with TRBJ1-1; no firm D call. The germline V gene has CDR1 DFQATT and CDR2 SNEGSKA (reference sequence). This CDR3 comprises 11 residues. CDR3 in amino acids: CKVSMNTEAFF. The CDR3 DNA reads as TGCAAAGTGTCCATGAACACTGAAGCTTTCTTT.

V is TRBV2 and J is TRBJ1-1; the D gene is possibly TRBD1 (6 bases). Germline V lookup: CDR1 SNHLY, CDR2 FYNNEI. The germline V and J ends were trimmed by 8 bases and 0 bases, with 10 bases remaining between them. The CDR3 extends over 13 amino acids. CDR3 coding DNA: TGTGCCAGCGAAACAGGGTTGAACACTGAAGCTTTCTTT. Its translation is CASETGLNTEAFF.

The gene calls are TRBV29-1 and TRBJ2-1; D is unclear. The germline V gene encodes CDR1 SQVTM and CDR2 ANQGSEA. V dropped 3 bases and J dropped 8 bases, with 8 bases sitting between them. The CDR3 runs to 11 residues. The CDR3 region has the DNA TGCAGCGTTGATGACCGACATGAGCAGTTCTTC. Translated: CSVDDRHEQFF.

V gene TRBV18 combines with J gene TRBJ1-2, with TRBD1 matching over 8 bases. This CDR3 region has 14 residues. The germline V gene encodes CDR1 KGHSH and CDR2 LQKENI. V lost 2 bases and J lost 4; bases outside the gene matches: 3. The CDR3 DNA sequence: TGTGCCAGCTCACCAAGCGGACAGGGCTATGGCTACACCTTC. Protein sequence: CASSPSGQGYGYTF.

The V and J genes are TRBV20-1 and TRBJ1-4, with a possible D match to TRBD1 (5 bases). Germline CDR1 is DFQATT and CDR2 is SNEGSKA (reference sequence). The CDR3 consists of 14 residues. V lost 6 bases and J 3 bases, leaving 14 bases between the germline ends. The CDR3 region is CSAMSGAANEKLFF. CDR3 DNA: TGCAGTGCCATGTCCGGGGCAGCTAATGAAAAACTGTTTTTT.

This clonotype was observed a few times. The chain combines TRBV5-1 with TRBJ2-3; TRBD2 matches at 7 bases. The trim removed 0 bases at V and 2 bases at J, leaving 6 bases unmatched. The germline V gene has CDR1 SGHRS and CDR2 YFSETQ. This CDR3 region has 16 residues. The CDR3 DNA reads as TGCGCCAGCAGCTTGGGCCCAGCGGGGACCACAGATACGCAGTATTTT. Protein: CASSLGPAGTTDTQYF.

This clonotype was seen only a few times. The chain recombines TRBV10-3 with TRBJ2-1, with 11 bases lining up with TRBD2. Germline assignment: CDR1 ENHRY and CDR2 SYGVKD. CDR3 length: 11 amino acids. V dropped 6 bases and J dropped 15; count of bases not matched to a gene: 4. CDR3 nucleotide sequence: TGTGCCATCAGATCGACTAGCGGGGCGTTCTTC. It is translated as CAIRSTSGAFF.

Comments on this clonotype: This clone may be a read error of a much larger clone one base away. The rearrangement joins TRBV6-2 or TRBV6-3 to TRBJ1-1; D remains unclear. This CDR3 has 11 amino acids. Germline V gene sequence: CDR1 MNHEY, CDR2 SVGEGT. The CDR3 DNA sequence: TGTGCCAGCAGTTACTCGAATTTGGTCTCCTTT. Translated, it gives CASSYSNLVSF.

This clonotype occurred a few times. DNA for the CDR3: TGTGCCAGCAGTTTAATTCCGGGTTATGGCTACACCTTC. This translates into CASSLIPGYGYTF. This chain joins TRBV12-3 or TRBV12-4 and TRBJ1-2; D ambiguous. V shed 2 bases and J shed 5 bases, with 9 bases lying between them. The CDR3 contains 13 residues.

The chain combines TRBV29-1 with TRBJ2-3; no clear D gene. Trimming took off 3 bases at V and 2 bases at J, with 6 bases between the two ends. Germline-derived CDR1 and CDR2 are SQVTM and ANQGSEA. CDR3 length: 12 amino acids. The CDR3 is CSVDDSTDTQYF. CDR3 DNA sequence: TGCAGCGTTGATGACTCCACAGATACGCAGTATTTT.

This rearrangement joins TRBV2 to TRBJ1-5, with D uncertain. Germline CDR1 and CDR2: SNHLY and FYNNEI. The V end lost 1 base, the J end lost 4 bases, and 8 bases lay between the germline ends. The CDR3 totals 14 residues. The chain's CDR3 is CASSEGALNQPQHF. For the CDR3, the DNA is TGTGCCAGCAGTGAAGGGGCCCTAAATCAGCCCCAGCATTTT.

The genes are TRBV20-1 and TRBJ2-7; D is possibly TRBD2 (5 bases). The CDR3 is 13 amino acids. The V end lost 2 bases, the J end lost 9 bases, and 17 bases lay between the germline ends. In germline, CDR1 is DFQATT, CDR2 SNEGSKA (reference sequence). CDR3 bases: TGCAGTGCTAGAATGGAAAGGACTCCTGGGCAGTACTTC. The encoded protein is CSARMERTPGQYF.

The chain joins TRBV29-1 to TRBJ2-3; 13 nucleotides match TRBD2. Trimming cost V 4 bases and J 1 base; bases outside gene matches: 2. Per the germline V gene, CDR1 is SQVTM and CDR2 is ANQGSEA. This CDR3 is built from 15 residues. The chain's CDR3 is CSVGGTSGGTDTQYF. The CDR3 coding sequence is TGCAGCGTTGGAGGGACTAGCGGGGGCACAGATACGCAGTATTTT.

CDR3 sequence reads: CASRNGGNQPQHF. CDR3 nucleotides: TGTGCCAGCAGAAACGGCGGGAATCAGCCCCAGCATTTT. This chain uses TRBV6-2 or TRBV6-3 with TRBJ1-5, with D unclear. The CDR3 is 13 residues long. Looked up from germline, CDR1 is MNHEY and CDR2 is SVGEGT. Trimming shortened V by 6 bases and J by 4 bases, and 10 bases separated the two germline ends.

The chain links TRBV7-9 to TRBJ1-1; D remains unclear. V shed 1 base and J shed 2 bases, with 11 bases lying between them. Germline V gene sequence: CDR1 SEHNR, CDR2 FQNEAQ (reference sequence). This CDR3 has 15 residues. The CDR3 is CASSLGLGLNTEAFF. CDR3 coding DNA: TGTGCCAGCAGCTTAGGCTTAGGGTTAAACACTGAAGCTTTCTTT.

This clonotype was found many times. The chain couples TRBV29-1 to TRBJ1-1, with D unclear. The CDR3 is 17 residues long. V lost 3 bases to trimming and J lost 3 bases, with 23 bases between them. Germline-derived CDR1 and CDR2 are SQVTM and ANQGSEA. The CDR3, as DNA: TGCAGCGTTGACGAGGAGGGTCCGCGTATTAGGGACACTGAAGCTTTCTTT. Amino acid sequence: CSVDEEGPRIRDTEAFF.

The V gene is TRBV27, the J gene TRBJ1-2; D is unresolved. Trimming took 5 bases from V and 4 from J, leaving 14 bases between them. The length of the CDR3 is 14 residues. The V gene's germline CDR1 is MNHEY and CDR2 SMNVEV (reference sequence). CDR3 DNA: TGTGCCAGCAGTCCACCTGGGCTTAGCTATGGCTACACCTTC. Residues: CASSPPGLSYGYTF.

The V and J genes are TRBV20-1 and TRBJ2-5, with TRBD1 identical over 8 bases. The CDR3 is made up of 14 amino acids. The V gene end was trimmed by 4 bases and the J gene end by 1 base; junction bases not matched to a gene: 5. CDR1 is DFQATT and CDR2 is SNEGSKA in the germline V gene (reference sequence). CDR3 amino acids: CSAIRDRLQETQYF. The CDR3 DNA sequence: TGCAGTGCTATCCGGGACAGGCTCCAAGAGACCCAGTACTTC.

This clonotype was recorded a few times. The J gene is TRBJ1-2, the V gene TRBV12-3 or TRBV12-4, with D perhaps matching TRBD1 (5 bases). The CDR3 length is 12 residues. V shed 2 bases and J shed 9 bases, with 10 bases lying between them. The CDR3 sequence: CASSLKGLRYTF. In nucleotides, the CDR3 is TGTGCCAGCAGTTTAAAGGGGCTACGCTACACCTTC.

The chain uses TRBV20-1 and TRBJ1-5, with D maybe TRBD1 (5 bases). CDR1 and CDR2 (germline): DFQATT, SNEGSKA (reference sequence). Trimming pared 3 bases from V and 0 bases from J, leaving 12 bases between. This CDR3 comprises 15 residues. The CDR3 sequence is CSASLTAYSNQPQHF. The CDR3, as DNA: TGCAGTGCTAGTTTGACAGCTTATAGCAATCAGCCCCAGCATTTT.

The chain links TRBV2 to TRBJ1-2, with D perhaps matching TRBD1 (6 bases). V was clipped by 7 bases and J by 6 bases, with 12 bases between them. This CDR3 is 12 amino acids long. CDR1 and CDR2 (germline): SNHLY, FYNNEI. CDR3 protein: CASTGGYDGYTF. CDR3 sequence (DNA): TGTGCCAGCACGGGGGGCTACGATGGCTACACCTTC.